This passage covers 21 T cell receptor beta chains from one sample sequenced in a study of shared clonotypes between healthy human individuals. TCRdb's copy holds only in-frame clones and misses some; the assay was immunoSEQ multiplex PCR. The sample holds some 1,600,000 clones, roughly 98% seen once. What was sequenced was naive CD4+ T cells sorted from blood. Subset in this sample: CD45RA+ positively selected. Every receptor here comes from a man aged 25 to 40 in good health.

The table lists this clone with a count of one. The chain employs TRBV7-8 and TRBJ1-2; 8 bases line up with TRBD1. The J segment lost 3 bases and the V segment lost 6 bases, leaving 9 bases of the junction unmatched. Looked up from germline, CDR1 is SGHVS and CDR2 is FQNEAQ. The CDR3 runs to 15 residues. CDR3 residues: CASRRIRGRDYGYTF. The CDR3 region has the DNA TGTGCCAGCAGGCGAATCAGGGGGCGGGACTATGGCTACACCTTC.

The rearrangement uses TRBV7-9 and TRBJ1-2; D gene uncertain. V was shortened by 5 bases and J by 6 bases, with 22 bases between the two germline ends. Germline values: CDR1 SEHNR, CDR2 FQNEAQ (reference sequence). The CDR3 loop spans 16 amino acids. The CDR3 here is CASSPTDLPRWDGYTF. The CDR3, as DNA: TGTGCCAGCAGCCCCACGGACCTCCCTCGTTGGGATGGCTACACCTTC.

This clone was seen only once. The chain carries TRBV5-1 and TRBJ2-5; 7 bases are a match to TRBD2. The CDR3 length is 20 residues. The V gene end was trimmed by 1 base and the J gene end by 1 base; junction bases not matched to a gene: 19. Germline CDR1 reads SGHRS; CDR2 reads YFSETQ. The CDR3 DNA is TGCGCCAGCAGCTTGACGGGAGGCAGAACCGAAGCAACCTTCCAAGAGACCCAGTACTTC. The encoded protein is CASSLTGGRTEATFQETQYF.

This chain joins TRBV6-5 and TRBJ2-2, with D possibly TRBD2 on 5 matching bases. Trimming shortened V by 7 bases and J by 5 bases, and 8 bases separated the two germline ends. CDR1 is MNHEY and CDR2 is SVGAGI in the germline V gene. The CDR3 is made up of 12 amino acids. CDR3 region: CASISGTGELFF. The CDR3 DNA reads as TGTGCCAGCATTTCGGGGACCGGGGAGCTGTTTTTT.

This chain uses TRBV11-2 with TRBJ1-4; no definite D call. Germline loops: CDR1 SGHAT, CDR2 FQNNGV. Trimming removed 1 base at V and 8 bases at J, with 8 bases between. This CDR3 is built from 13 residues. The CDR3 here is CASSLVPREKLFF. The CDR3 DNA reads TGTGCCAGCAGCTTAGTACCGCGAGAAAAACTGTTTTTT.

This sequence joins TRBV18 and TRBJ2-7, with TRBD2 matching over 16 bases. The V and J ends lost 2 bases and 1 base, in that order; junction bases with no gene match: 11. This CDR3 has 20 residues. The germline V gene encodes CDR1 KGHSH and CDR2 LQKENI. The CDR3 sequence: CASSPGTAGTSGRGSYEQYF. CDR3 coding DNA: TGTGCCAGCTCACCAGGGACAGCCGGGACTAGCGGGAGGGGGTCCTACGAGCAGTACTTC.

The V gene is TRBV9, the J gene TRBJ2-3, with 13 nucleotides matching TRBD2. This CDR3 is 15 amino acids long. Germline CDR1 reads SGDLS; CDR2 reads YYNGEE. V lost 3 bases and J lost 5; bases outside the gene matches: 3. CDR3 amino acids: CASSARTSGRDTQYF. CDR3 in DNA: TGTGCCAGCAGCGCAAGGACTAGCGGGAGAGATACGCAGTATTTT.

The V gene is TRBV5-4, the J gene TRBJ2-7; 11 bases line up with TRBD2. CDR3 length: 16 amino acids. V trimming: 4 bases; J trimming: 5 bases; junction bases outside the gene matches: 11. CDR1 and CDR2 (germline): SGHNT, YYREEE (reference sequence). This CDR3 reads CASSRRTSGYLDEQYF. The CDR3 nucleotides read TGTGCCAGCAGCAGAAGGACTAGCGGGTACCTTGACGAGCAGTACTTC. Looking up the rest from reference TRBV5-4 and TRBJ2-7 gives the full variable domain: ETGVTQSPTHLIKTRGQQVTLRCSSQSGHNTVSWYQQALGQGPQFIFQYYREEENGRGNFPPRFSGLQFPNYSSELNVNALELDDSALYLCASSRRTSGYLDEQYFGPGTRLTVT.

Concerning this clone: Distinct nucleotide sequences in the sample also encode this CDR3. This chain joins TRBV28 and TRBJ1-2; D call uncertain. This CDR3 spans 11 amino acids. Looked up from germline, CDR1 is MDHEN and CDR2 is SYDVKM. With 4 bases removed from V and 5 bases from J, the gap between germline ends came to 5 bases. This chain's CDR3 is CASSSGYGYTF. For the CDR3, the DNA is TGTGCCAGCAGTTCTGGGTATGGCTACACCTTC.

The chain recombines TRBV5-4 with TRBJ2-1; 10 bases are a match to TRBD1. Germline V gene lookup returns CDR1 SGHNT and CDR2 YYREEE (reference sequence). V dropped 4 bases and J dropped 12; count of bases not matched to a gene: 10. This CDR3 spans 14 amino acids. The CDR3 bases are TGTGCCAGCAGCGCACCGGGACAGGGGCCTGGGCAGTTCTTC. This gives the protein CASSAPGQGPGQFF.

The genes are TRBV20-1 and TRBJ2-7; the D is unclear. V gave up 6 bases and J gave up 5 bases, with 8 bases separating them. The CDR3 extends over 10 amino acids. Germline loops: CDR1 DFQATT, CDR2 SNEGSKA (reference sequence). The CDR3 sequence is CSAKGNEQYF. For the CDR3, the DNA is TGCAGTGCCAAGGGTAACGAGCAGTACTTC.

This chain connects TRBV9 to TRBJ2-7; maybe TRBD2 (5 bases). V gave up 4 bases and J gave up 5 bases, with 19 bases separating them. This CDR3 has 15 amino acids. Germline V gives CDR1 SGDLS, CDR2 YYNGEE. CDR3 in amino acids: CASSPTSGFFDEQYF. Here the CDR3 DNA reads TGTGCCAGCAGCCCAACTAGTGGGTTCTTCGACGAGCAGTACTTC.

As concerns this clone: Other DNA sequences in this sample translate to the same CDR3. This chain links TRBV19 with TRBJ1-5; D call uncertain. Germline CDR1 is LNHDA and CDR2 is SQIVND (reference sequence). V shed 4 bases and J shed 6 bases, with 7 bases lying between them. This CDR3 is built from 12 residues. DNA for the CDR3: TGTGCCAGTAGTACCCGAGGTCAGCCCCAGCATTTT. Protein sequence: CASSTRGQPQHF.

The CDR3 reads CASSPLRNQPQHF. CDR3 DNA sequence: TGTGCCAGCTCACCTTTAAGGAATCAGCCCCAGCATTTT. V gene TRBV18 combines with J gene TRBJ1-5; D gene unclear. Germline CDR1 and CDR2: KGHSH and LQKENI. The CDR3 extends over 13 amino acids. V shed 3 bases and J shed 4 bases, with 7 bases lying between them.

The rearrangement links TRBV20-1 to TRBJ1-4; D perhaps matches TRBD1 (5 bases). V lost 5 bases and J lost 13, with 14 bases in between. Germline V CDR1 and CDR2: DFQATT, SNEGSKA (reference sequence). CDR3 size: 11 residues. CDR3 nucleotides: TGCAGTGCTCCCAGACAGACAAGACTGTTTTTT. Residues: CSAPRQTRLFF.

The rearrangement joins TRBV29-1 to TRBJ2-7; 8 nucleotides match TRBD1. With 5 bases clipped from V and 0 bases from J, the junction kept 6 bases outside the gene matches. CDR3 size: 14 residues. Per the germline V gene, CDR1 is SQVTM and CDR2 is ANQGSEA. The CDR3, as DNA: TGCAGCGTTAAAAAGACAGGGGTCTCCTACGAGCAGTACTTC. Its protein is CSVKKTGVSYEQYF.

This chain's CDR3 is CASRKTGASYYGYTF. The CDR3 coding sequence is TGTGCCAGCAGAAAGACAGGGGCATCGTATTATGGCTACACCTTC. The genes are TRBV6-5 and TRBJ1-2, with 8 bases fitting TRBD1. Germline V CDR1 and CDR2: MNHEY, SVGAGI. The CDR3 totals 15 residues. Losses at the gene ends were 6 bases for V and 5 bases for J; bases not matched to a gene: 11.

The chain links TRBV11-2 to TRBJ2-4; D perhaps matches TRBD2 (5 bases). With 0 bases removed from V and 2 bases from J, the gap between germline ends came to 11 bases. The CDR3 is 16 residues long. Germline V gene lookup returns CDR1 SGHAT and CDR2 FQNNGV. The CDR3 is CASSLDPGVTKNIQYF. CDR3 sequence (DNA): TGTGCCAGCAGCTTAGATCCCGGGGTCACCAAAAACATTCAGTACTTC.

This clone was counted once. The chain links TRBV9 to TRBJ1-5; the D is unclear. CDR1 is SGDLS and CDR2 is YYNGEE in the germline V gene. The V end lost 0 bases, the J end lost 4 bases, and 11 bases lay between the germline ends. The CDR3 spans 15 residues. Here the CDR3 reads CASSVDGIRNQPQHF. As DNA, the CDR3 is TGTGCCAGCAGCGTAGATGGGATTCGGAATCAGCCCCAGCATTTT.

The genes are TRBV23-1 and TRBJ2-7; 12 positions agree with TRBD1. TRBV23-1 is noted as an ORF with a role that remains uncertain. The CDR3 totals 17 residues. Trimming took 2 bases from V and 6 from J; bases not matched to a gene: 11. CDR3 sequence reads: CASSQTPRDRGPCEQYF. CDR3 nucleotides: TGCGCCAGCAGTCAAACGCCAAGGGACAGGGGGCCTTGCGAGCAGTACTTC.

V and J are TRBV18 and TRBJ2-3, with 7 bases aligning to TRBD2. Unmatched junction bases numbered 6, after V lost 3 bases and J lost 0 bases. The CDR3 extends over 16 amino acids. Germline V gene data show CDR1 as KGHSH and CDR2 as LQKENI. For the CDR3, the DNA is TGTGCCAGCTCACCCCGCGGGAGACCGAGCACAGATACGCAGTATTTT. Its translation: CASSPRGRPSTDTQYF.